One sample yielded the 5 T cell receptor beta chains listed below, sequenced in a study of T cells expressing NK-cell markers. TCRdb re-called the 5' RACE reads and catalogs CDR3 proteins one per entry, DNA excluded. The table gives about 120,000 distinct CDR3 sequences; the top ten clones make up approximately 17% of it. What was sequenced was blood T cells: a sorted CD56 or NKG2C T cell subset, CD4+ or CD8+ T cells, or bulk PBMC T cells (not recorded which). The source of these receptors is a woman aged 18-70 years in good health.

This chain joins TRBV27 and TRBJ2-1; TCRdb gives TRBD2 as the D gene, but with no DNA this cannot be confirmed. The CDR3 sequence is 16 residues long. From germline, CDR1 is MNHEY and CDR2 SMNVEV (reference sequence). The CDR3 region is CASSSPLAVTYNEQFF.

J is TRBJ1-1 and V is TRBV5-1; checking the TCRdb D call of TRBD1 is not possible without DNA. CDR3 length equals 12 residues. Germline CDR1 is SGHRS and CDR2 is YFSETQ. The chain's CDR3 is CASSPGTVEVFF.

J is TRBJ1-4 and V is TRBV7-9; without DNA, the TCRdb call of TRBD1 cannot be checked. Per germline, CDR1 SEHNR and CDR2 FQNEAQ (reference sequence). The CDR3 length is 14 residues. This CDR3 is CASSQRGAAEKLFF. Full variable domain (outside the CDR3, taken from reference TRBV7-9 and TRBJ1-4): DTGVSQNPRHKITKRGQNVTFRCDPISEHNRLYWYRQTLGQGPEFLTYFQNEAQLEKSRLLSDRFSAERPKGSFSTLEIQRTEQGDSAMYLCASSQRGAAEKLFFGSGTQLSVL.

The rearrangement links TRBV9 to TRBJ2-1. The CDR3 sequence is 12 residues long. Per germline, CDR1 SGDLS and CDR2 YYNGEE. Here the CDR3 reads CASSQGLNEQFF.

The V and J genes are TRBV9 and TRBJ1-2. In germline, CDR1 is SGDLS, CDR2 YYNGEE. The length of the CDR3 is 16 residues. The CDR3 here is CASSVGKGATNYGYTF.